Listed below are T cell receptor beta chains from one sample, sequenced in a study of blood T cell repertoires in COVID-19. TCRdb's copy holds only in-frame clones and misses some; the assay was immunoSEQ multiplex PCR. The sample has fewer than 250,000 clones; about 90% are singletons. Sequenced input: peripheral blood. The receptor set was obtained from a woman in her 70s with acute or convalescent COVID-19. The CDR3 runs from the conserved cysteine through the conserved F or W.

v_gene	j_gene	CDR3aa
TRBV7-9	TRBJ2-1	CASSFGGLPNEQFF
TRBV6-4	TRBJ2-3	CASSELAGGPQYF
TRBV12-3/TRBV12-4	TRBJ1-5	CASSQIMRPQHF
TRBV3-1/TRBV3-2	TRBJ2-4	CASSPWTSGGAARSGNIQYF
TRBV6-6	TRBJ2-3	CASSYGQGAADTQYF
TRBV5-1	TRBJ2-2	CASSLAAGGLNTGELFF
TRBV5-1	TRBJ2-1	CASSPRGNEVNEQFF
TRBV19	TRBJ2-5	CASSRGLWTGETQYF
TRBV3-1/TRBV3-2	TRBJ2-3	CASSQDGGPDTQYF
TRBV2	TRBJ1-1	CASGTGMNTEAFF
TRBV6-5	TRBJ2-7	CASSSEQQSRYF
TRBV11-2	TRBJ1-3	CASSLMKGGIGNTIYF
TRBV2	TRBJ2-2	CASSDIILAGDTGELFF
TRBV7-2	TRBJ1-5	CASSLRGKQPQHF
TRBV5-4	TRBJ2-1	CASSRPGQGSNNEQFF
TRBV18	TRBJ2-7	CASSQGDSTYEQYF
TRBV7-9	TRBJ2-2	CASSRLAGALNTGELFF
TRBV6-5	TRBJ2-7	CASSYRGQGGPYEQYF
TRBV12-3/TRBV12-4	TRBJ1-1	CASRRQVSEAFF
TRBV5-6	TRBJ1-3	CASSLTGGSTIYF
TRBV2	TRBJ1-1	CASSVDTEAFF
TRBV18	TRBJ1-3	CASSPPGQGGNTIYF
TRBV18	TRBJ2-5	CASSLQEETQYF
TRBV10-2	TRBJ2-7	CASTPTGYSYEQYF
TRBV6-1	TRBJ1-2	CASSEAGSRYGYTF
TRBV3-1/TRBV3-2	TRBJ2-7	CASSPGLAGGRGEQYF
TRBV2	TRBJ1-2	CASSERGGYTF
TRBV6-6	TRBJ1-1	CASSYPGADTEAFF
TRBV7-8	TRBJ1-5	CASSLGKENQPQHF
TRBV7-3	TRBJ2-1	CASSLETGYNEQFF
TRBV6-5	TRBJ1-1	CASRPTGSPEAFF
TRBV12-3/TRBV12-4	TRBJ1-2	CASSLGLGGYTF
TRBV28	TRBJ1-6	CASSLMNSGWSSYNSPLHF
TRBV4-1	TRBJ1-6	CASSQGRGQGYSPLHF
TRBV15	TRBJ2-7	CATSIDRAYEQYF
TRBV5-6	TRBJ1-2	CASSLVGGSDYGYTF
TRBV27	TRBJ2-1	CASSTRTEQFF
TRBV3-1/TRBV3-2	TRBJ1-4	CASSQESQARWEKLFF